This TCR beta chain was sequenced in a study of T cells in Graves' hyperthyroidism and ophthalmopathy. Study outcomes and limitations: Peripheral blood also featured most of the thyroid clonotypes expanded above 0.001.

This clonotype was seen at least ten times. Antigen: not known. Germline CDR1 reads MNHEY; CDR2 reads SVGAGI. The germline V and J ends were trimmed by 4 bases and 0 bases, with 7 bases remaining between them. The CDR3 is 15 amino acids. RNA transcripts provided the source from which TCR beta CDR3 regions were amplified. The HTBI primer set was used in a first-round RT-PCR of the TCR CDR3. TCRdb reanalysed the multiplex PCR reads using MiXCR and keeps one entry per CDR3 protein. There are hundreds of thousands of distinct CDR3 sequences in the sample; approximately 24% occur only once, and over 9% lies in the top ten.

Material: blood. The chain couples TRBV6-5 to TRBJ2-6; D is ambiguous. The receptor comes from a woman in her 30s with Graves' ophthalmopathy. In DNA form, the CDR3 reads TGTGCCAGCAGTTCTCAGAACTCTGGGGCCAACGTCCTGACTTTC. Translated, it gives CASSSQNSGANVLTF.